This T cell receptor (beta chain) was obtained from a study of OX40 agonist ivuxolimab in advanced cancers. Findings and caveats of the study: CD4+ and CD8+ T cells in blood underwent clonal expansion by week 6 at 0.1 to 3.0 mg/kg. At 0.1-3.0 mg/kg, partial responders had clonal expansion among the lowest observed. Certain nonresponding patients likewise had low normalized T-cell clonal expansion.

About this clone: Its antigen is not identified.

The assay was immunoSEQ multiplex PCR, and TCRdb's table has in-frame clones only and misses some. The sample consists of about 150,000 clones, roughly 92% of them appearing once. The CDR3 consists of 15 residues. Trimming pared 4 bases from V and 0 bases from J, leaving 11 bases between. The source material was CD4+ or CD8+ T cells sorted from blood, sampled in a trial of the OX40 agonist ivuxolimab. The V and J genes are TRBV23-1 and TRBJ2-3; a weak D match, TRBD1 (6 bases). TRBV23-1 is an ORF, and what it does is uncertain. The source is an adult with an advanced solid tumor such as melanoma, head and neck, liver or kidney cancer. The CDR3 sequence: CASSPQDSSTDTQYF. Here the CDR3 DNA reads TGCGCCAGCAGTCCCCAGGACAGCAGCACAGATACGCAGTATTTT.